This record concerns one T cell receptor beta chain sequence. Its antigen is unidentified. This specimen belongs to a study of cytomegalovirus exposure and HLA in healthy donors. Findings of the study overall: As immune exposure information, only CMV serostatus was available. A missense variant in DCLRE1C was later tied to TCR beta V- and J-gene trimming.

PCR was performed using 60 Vbeta and 13 Jbeta primers. Repertoires were generated with immunoSEQ multiplex PCR, while TCRdb's copy carries only in-frame clones and drops some. This sample yields about 60,000 clones, of which 70% are seen a single time; approximately 19% belongs to the top ten. The germline gives CDR1 SEHNR, CDR2 FQNEAQ (reference sequence). With 1 base removed from V and 4 bases from J, the gap between germline ends came to 19 bases. The CDR3 is 17 residues long. While unrecorded immune exposures were likely, the donors were nominally healthy when sampled. The sequenced material came from PBMCs. The gene calls are TRBV7-9 and TRBJ1-1; D not certain. The source of this sequence is a woman aged 60-75 years in good health and CMV-seropositive. CDR3 in DNA: TGTGCCAGCAGCTTAGGAGTGGGTCGGGGAGTAAGCACTGAAGCTTTCTTT. Translated: CASSLGVGRGVSTEAFF.